This T cell receptor (beta chain) stems from a study of T cells in localized non-small cell lung cancer. General study findings and limits: Heterogeneity remains possible because sequencing was limited to only one tumor region. Adjacent lung held a median about 57 of the top 100 tumor clones. The study found T cell clonality highest in uninvolved adjacent lung, above tumor. Elevated blood T cell density was associated with longer overall survival.

Germline CDR1 and CDR2: MNHEY and SMNVEV (reference sequence). The CDR3 sequence is 16 residues long. Trimming shortened V by 5 bases and J by 2 bases, and 18 bases separated the two germline ends. Details on this clone: No antigen is known for it.

Profiling relied on immunoSEQ multiplex PCR, and the TCRdb table lists in-frame clones only, not all of them. The sample lists some 66,000 clones, roughly four fifths seen once, with approximately 13% in the top ten. The material was peripheral blood, obtained before any cancer treatment. The chain uses TRBV27 and TRBJ1-2; D uncertain. This clonotype originated in a female donor over 55 with stage I lung adenocarcinoma. The DNA of the CDR3 is TGTGCCAGCAGTCCCACTTATTACAACCCCAACTATGGCTACACCTTC. It codes for CASSPTYYNPNYGYTF.